Listed below are T cell receptor beta chains from one sample, sequenced in a study of T cells in localized non-small cell lung cancer. Some clones are missing from TCRdb's copy, which holds only in-frame ones; the method was immunoSEQ multiplex PCR. The repertoire has 30,000 to 40,000 clones, approximately 83% of them found once; the top ten carry roughly 6.1%. This specimen was peripheral blood, taken before any cancer treatment. The receptor set was obtained from a man aged 35-75 years with stage I lung adenocarcinoma. CDR3s include the opening cysteine and the closing phenylalanine or tryptophan. D genes are given only for firm matches. Size tells how often a clone was seen (once, few, many) or the class of an expanded clone, and some rows leave it out.

V gene,D gene,J gene,clone size,CDR3 protein,CDR3 DNA
TRBV19,TRBD1,TRBJ2-3,-,CASSPGQGTDTQYF,TGTGCCAGTAGTCCCGGACAGGGGACAGATACGCAGTATTTT
TRBV11-3,TRBD1,TRBJ1-1,-,CASSRDREGTEAFF,TGTGCCAGCAGCAGGGACAGGGAGGGTACTGAAGCTTTCTTT
TRBV7-9,-,TRBJ1-1,-,CASSLASRWTEAFF,TGTGCCAGCAGCTTAGCCAGTAGGTGGACTGAAGCTTTCTTT
TRBV5-4,TRBD1,TRBJ2-5,-,CASSFPGTGVGETQYF,TGTGCCAGCAGCTTCCCCGGGACAGGGGTCGGAGAGACCCAGTACTTC
TRBV15,-,TRBJ2-3,-,CATRDFASSTDTQYF,TGTGCCACCAGGGATTTCGCTTCTAGCACAGATACGCAGTATTTT
TRBV5-6,-,TRBJ2-5,-,CASSPLTGGETQYF,TGTGCCAGCAGCCCGTTGACAGGAGGTGAGACCCAGTACTTC
TRBV27,-,TRBJ2-3,-,CASSIGSQTDTQYF,TGTGCCAGCAGTATCGGGAGTCAGACAGATACGCAGTATTTT
TRBV25-1,TRBD2,TRBJ2-1,-,CASRAGGPYNEQFF,TGTGCCAGCAGAGCGGGAGGGCCCTACAATGAGCAGTTCTTC
TRBV9,TRBD1,TRBJ2-7,-,CASSAISQGALGEQYF,TGTGCCAGCAGCGCCATTTCGCAGGGGGCTTTGGGCGAGCAGTACTTC
TRBV19,TRBD2,TRBJ2-7,-,CASSIGTSGYEQYF,TGTGCCAGTAGTATCGGGACTAGCGGGTACGAGCAGTACTTC
TRBV5-6,-,TRBJ2-5,-,CASSLGWKETQYF,TGTGCCAGCAGCTTGGGTTGGAAAGAGACCCAGTACTTC
TRBV10-3,TRBD2,TRBJ2-7,-,CAISDAGSGSTPLYEQYF,TGTGCCATCAGTGATGCGGGCAGCGGGAGTACCCCTTTATACGAGCAGTACTTC
TRBV28,-,TRBJ2-7,-,CASSRKGLSVYEQYF,TGTGCCAGCAGCCGAAAAGGGCTAAGTGTTTACGAGCAGTACTTC
TRBV7-9,-,TRBJ1-1,few,CASREGRTEAFF,TGTGCCAGCAGGGAGGGGAGGACTGAAGCTTTCTTT
TRBV5-6,TRBD1,TRBJ1-2,-,CASSFGDRTYGYTF,TGTGCCAGCAGCTTCGGGGACAGGACCTATGGCTACACCTTC
TRBV6-5,TRBD2,TRBJ2-7,-,CASRTSAYYEQYF,TGTGCCAGCAGGACTAGCGCGTACTACGAGCAGTACTTC
TRBV7-6,TRBD2,TRBJ2-7,few,CASSRVAGAEQYF,TGTGCCAGCAGCCGAGTAGCGGGAGCCGAGCAGTACTTC
TRBV7-9,-,TRBJ2-2,-,CASSSTETGELFF,TGTGCCAGCAGCTCCACAGAGACCGGGGAGCTGTTTTTT
TRBV7-3,-,TRBJ2-7,once,CASSLGQDSYEQYF,TGTGCCAGCAGCTTGGGACAAGACTCCTACGAGCAGTACTTC
TRBV5-6,-,TRBJ1-4,-,CASSLTPGALGEKLFF,TGTGCCAGCAGCTTGACCCCCGGGGCCCTGGGGGAAAAACTGTTTTTT
TRBV7-9,-,TRBJ2-3,-,CASMGAPDTQYF,TGTGCCAGCATGGGGGCGCCAGATACGCAGTATTTT
TRBV28,-,TRBJ2-5,-,CASRNSGQETQYF,TGTGCCAGCAGGAACAGTGGCCAAGAGACCCAGTACTTC
TRBV25-1,-,TRBJ2-3,-,CASSESRRPDTQYF,TGTGCCAGCAGTGAATCCAGGCGTCCCGATACGCAGTATTTT
TRBV19,-,TRBJ2-1,-,CASSDGARQGNEQFF,TGTGCCAGTAGTGATGGGGCTAGGCAGGGCAATGAGCAGTTCTTC
TRBV4-3,TRBD2,TRBJ2-1,-,CASSQSPSGSVNEQFF,TGCGCCAGCAGCCAGAGTCCTAGCGGGAGCGTAAATGAGCAGTTCTTC
TRBV27,TRBD1,TRBJ2-5,-,CATRWTGLQGTQYF,TGTGCCACCCGATGGACAGGGCTTCAGGGGACCCAGTACTTC
TRBV7-2,TRBD2,TRBJ2-1,-,CASSLVGQGGGNEQFF,TGTGCCAGCAGCTTAGTGGGGCAGGGCGGGGGGAATGAGCAGTTCTTC
TRBV7-2,-,TRBJ2-6,-,CASSPRAGQASGANVLTF,TGTGCCAGCAGCCCCCGGGCAGGCCAAGCCTCTGGGGCCAACGTCCTGACTTTC
TRBV7-9,-,TRBJ2-7,-,CASSLAFSGNEQYF,TGTGCCAGCAGCTTAGCTTTTTCGGGTAACGAGCAGTACTTC
TRBV19,-,TRBJ1-4,once,CASRAIATNEKLFF,TGTGCCAGTAGAGCGATTGCAACTAATGAAAAACTGTTTTTT
TRBV28,-,TRBJ2-2,-,CASRGLGAGGELFF,TGTGCCAGCCGGGGCCTCGGGGCGGGCGGGGAGCTGTTTTTT
TRBV5-1,TRBD2,TRBJ2-3,-,CASSLGLAGGFQDTQYF,TGCGCCAGCAGCTTGGGCTTAGCGGGAGGGTTTCAAGATACGCAGTATTTT
TRBV6-5,-,TRBJ2-7,-,CASSYYLEGNEQYF,TGTGCCAGCAGTTACTACTTGGAAGGGAACGAGCAGTACTTC
TRBV18,TRBD2,TRBJ2-1,-,CASSKYSGTSGYNEQFF,TGTGCCAGCTCAAAATATAGCGGGACTAGCGGATACAATGAGCAGTTCTTC
TRBV28,-,TRBJ1-4,-,CASSSGGLREKLFF,TGTGCCAGCAGTTCGGGAGGGCTTCGAGAAAAACTGTTTTTT
TRBV19,TRBD2,TRBJ2-2,-,CASTPGLAGAGELFF,TGTGCCAGTACCCCTGGACTAGCGGGAGCCGGGGAGCTGTTTTTT
TRBV4-3,TRBD2,TRBJ2-1,-,CASSQDPQTSGPSSYNEQFF,TGCGCCAGCAGCCAAGATCCCCAGACTAGCGGGCCGAGCTCCTACAATGAGCAGTTCTTC
TRBV7-2,TRBD1,TRBJ2-1,-,CASSRDRGSHNEQFF,TGTGCCAGCAGCCGCGACAGGGGGTCCCACAATGAGCAGTTCTTC
TRBV5-1,-,TRBJ2-4,-,CASSLTTANIQYF,TGCGCCAGCAGCTTGACGACAGCGAACATTCAGTACTTC
TRBV5-5,-,TRBJ2-7,once,CASSPPGGLGGEQYF,TGTGCCAGCAGCCCCCCAGGGGGGCTCGGAGGCGAGCAGTACTTC
TRBV21-1,-,TRBJ2-2,-,CASSASKTGVNTGELFF,TGTGCCAGCAGCGCAAGTAAGACAGGCGTTAACACCGGGGAGCTGTTTTTT
TRBV7-2,-,TRBJ2-1,-,CASSLGPGSDEQFF,TGTGCCAGCAGCCTGGGCCCGGGGAGCGATGAGCAGTTCTTC
TRBV2,-,TRBJ2-6,-,CASTLDQGTGANVLTF,TGTGCCAGCACCCTGGACCAGGGAACTGGGGCCAACGTCCTGACTTTC
TRBV5-1,-,TRBJ2-1,-,CASSPPGASYNEQFF,TGCGCCAGCAGCCCGCCCGGGGCGTCCTACAATGAGCAGTTCTTC
TRBV2,-,TRBJ1-6,-,CASSVFRVENSPLHF,TGTGCCAGCAGTGTATTCAGGGTGGAGAATTCACCCCTCCACTTT
TRBV7-3,TRBD1,TRBJ1-2,-,CASSPDRGPSNYGYTF,TGTGCCAGCAGCCCGGACAGGGGACCCTCTAACTATGGCTACACCTTC
TRBV10-3,TRBD2,TRBJ2-7,-,CAIRGLAGAYEQYF,TGTGCCATCAGGGGACTAGCGGGAGCTTACGAGCAGTACTTC
TRBV28,TRBD1,TRBJ1-2,-,CASSSGQFWYGYTF,TGTGCCAGCAGTTCGGGACAGTTCTGGTATGGCTACACCTTC
TRBV25-1,-,TRBJ2-6,once,CASSESAGGLGGANVLTF,TGTGCCAGCAGTGAATCTGCAGGGGGGTTGGGTGGGGCCAACGTCCTGACTTTC
TRBV29-1,-,TRBJ1-2,-,CSVDEDGHYGYTF,TGCAGCGTCGACGAGGACGGACACTATGGCTACACCTTC
TRBV28,TRBD2,TRBJ2-7,-,CASRGSSSGRAYEQYF,TGTGCCAGCAGGGGCTCCTCTAGCGGGAGGGCCTACGAGCAGTACTTC
TRBV4-3,TRBD2,TRBJ2-5,-,CASSQGGGGLAGGVRETQYF,TGCGCCAGCAGCCAAGGGGGAGGGGGACTAGCGGGAGGTGTACGAGAGACCCAGTACTTC
TRBV6-1,TRBD1,TRBJ1-2,-,CASSEGTGRGYTF,TGTGCCAGCAGTGAAGGGACAGGGAGGGGCTACACCTTC
TRBV6-5,TRBD1,TRBJ2-7,-,CASSYRDRGTYEQYF,TGTGCCAGCAGTTACCGGGACAGGGGGACCTACGAGCAGTACTTC
TRBV28,-,TRBJ1-5,-,CASSSRLTSNQPQHF,TGTGCCAGCAGTTCCAGACTTACTAGCAATCAGCCCCAGCATTTT
TRBV21-1,-,TRBJ1-2,-,CASSKVSGRGIDGYTF,TGTGCCAGCAGCAAAGTTTCTGGCAGGGGCATTGATGGCTACACCTTC
TRBV4-2,TRBD2,TRBJ2-5,-,CASSQDRPSGSETQYF,TGTGCCAGCAGCCAAGATCGGCCTAGCGGGAGTGAGACCCAGTACTTC
TRBV2,TRBD2,TRBJ2-3,-,CASSTTSGRFVFTDTQYF,TGTGCCAGCAGCACCACTAGCGGGAGGTTTGTCTTCACAGATACGCAGTATTTT
TRBV7-9,-,TRBJ1-4,-,CASSFPEGLDEKLFF,TGTGCCAGCAGCTTCCCTGAGGGCTTGGATGAAAAACTGTTTTTT
TRBV5-5,TRBD2,TRBJ2-7,-,CASSLETSASPYYEQYF,TGTGCCAGCAGCTTGGAAACTAGCGCGAGCCCCTACTACGAGCAGTACTTC